This T cell receptor beta chain came from a study of shared clonotypes between healthy human individuals (dated by TCRdb to about 2020). Regarding the research as a whole: The cohort comprised a couple of women and a few men aged 18 to 49 years. For each donor, three plates each were used for CD4 naive and CD4 memory, two plates were used for CD8 naive, and one plate was used for CD8 memory. To estimate repertoire size and how much clonotypes are shared between individuals, the study performed deep sequencing of blood TCR repertoires from 4 to 6 healthy adults. Libraries were prepared and TCR repertoires were sequenced by different laboratories using diverse techniques, in order to increase sequencing depth and limit assay-specific biases. Between about 0.8 and 8.9 billion PBMCs per donor were obtained by leukapheresis.

TCR CDR3 regions were amplified from genomic DNA by multiplex PCR using the deep immunoSEQ assay. For each cell subset, the extracted genomic DNA was distributed evenly across all wells of several immunoSEQ 96-well plates, and each plate served as one replicate. For sorted subsets, each replicate PCR was loaded with about 200 ng genomic DNA, equivalent to about 33,000 T cell genomes. Purified libraries were quantified with a Qubit 3.0 fluorometer, sized on a Bioanalyzer 2100, and re-quantified with the KAPA Library Quantification kit. Every immunoSEQ 96-well plate was sequenced on a dedicated single-read 150-cycle Illumina NextSeq 550 flow cell. The paper's data handling went like this. The immunoSEQ output contained only junctional sequences without quality scores, so filtering could not match that applied to full-length reads. Sequences were annotated with PyIR, a Python wrapper for IgBLAST v1.9, and V/J genes and CDR3 were assigned using IMGT germline references. Any read was removed if the V/J assignment was weak (E-value above 1e-6), the CDR3 was missing, or the read contained stop codons, out-of-frame junctions, or ambiguous translated residues. V3J clonotypes were defined as sequences sharing an identical inferred V gene, J gene, and CDR3 amino acid sequence. To compute the percentage overlap between repertoires, the number of shared unique clonotypes was divided by the size of the smaller repertoire. Repertoire richness was assessed with RTK rarefaction, the Chao1 estimator, and Recon v2.1 estimates of unobserved clonotypes. Generation probabilities for all TCRbeta clonotypes obtained by the gDNA method from four donors were computed using OLGA. In TCRdb, the immuneACCESS table is reduced to in-frame sequences with V and J assigned. These tables do not hold every clone; where another copy was compared, an unresolved V gene accounts for under half, and the others remain unexplained. V and J calls and clone size are copied from that table; D and trimming were computed from the DNA. The sample table records 2 million to 2.5 million clones; more than 80% of these occur just once. The ten top clones hold 0.39% of the sample.

A word on this clone: The clone's antigen remains unknown. The input lacks base qualities; no much larger clone sits a single base away.

Reading from cysteine to phenylalanine, the CDR3 counts 14 amino acids. Only the CDR3 DNA stays, 42 bases, in frame from base 1. Based on the germline V gene, the CDR1 and CDR2 sequences are SGHDT and YYEEEE. The junction carries 8 bases between V and J, which are trimmed by 1 base and 1 base respectively. The donors were healthy, HIV-negative adults who had no recently reported acute infections or vaccinations. Only Caucasian adults living in Nashville, Tennessee, USA were represented among the donors. Magnetic negative selection was used to enrich CD4+ T cells, after which naive cells were positively selected on CD45RA and the negative fraction became the memory subset. Blood was obtained by leukapheresis, after which PBMCs were separated by Ficoll-Histopaque density gradient centrifugation and cryopreserved in liquid nitrogen vapor phase. Analytical flow cytometry was used to check the purity and quantity of every magnetically sorted T cell population. Genomic DNA was isolated from every sorted fraction and measured by UV absorbance on a Nanodrop 2000c.

Study-wide findings and limitations: Based on pairwise subsampling, the degree of clonotype sharing among donors was expected to be affected by sequencing depth. Sharing across a few donors was observed for about 5% of naive CD4, over 3% of naive CD8, 2% to 2.5% of memory CD4, and roughly 0.43% of memory CD8 clonotypes. Sampling was limited to blood, and TCR repertoires in tissue likely differ from TCR repertoires in blood. Incomplete sequencing was indicated by rarefaction of sorted-subset datasets, despite the large sequencing depth. Compared with non-shared clonotypes, clonotypes shared by all four sorted-subset donors had higher generation probabilities. Naive subsets generally had larger estimated clonotype richness than memory subsets. Because the study included only a small number of donors, the genetic and exposure-history diversity represented was limited.

The chain joins TRBV5-6 to TRBJ2-5, with the D segment possibly TRBD1 or TRBD2, each aligning over 5 bases. Sequences were obtained from naive CD4+ T cells from PBMCs. In light of the paper, this sample's cell subset or site label describes: CD45RA+ positively selected. The clonotype was recovered from a man aged 18-30 years in good health. Some clones in this sample may be carry-over from other donors' samples. The CDR3 corresponds to CASSLRDVQETQYF. In nucleotides, the sequence is TGTGCCAGCAGCTTGAGGGACGTCCAAGAGACCCAGTACTTC.